This T cell receptor beta chain was profiled in a study of tumor-infiltrating lymphocytes in primary liver carcinoma (dated by TCRdb to about 2017). About the investigation overall: Roughly five patients with histopathologically diagnosed primary liver carcinoma underwent surgical resection in China between late 2015 and 2016. Hepatocellular carcinoma (four) or combined HCC and intrahepatic cholangiocarcinoma (one) was present in the five patients, who were three men and two women aged 30 to 69 years. The five patients had tumors of stage T1-T3 N0M0, with maximum diameters ranging from roughly 4.2 to 10 cm. Roughly 3.5 to 8 million productive TCRbeta reads were obtained per sample, and no significant difference in read depth was found between tissue types. For each liver tumor, the study sampled five regions along with adjacent normal tissue and blood, and applied TCRbeta repertoire sequencing, expression microarrays and whole-exome sequencing. A total of roughly 35 specimens from 5 patients underwent TCRbeta repertoire sequencing, comprising around 25 tumor regions, 5 adjacent noncancerous liver tissues and 5 peripheral blood samples. Reproducibility between technical replicate repertoires was high, with correlation coefficients above 0.95 and mean shared-clone rates approximately 0.91. Paper-wide results and their limitations: Only the TCR beta chain was sequenced, which likely underestimates true repertoire diversity because unpaired alpha chains were not captured. The study included only five or six patients, and the authors note findings should be validated in a larger study. Because the samples were bulk and unsorted, CD4+ and CD8+ T cell repertoires could not be compared. The top 250 clones made up a significantly larger repertoire fraction in tumors than in blood (p = 0.039). Consistent with antigen-driven expansion, pairs of tumor regions showed higher repertoire overlap (mean around 36%) than either tumor-adjacent pairs (approximately 17%) or tumor-blood pairs (roughly 14%).

In the germline V gene (reference sequence), CDR1 corresponds to LNHDA and CDR2 to SQIVND. Counted from cysteine to phenylalanine, this CDR3 has 14 amino acids. This entry keeps only the CDR3 DNA: 42 bases, framed from base 1. TRIzol reagent was used to extract blood RNA from unsorted whole blood, while the DNeasy Blood & Tissue kit provided the germline DNA. Patients had chronic HBV infection and were treatment-naive at sampling. Before surgery, about 4 milliliters of peripheral blood were collected into K2EDTA tubes. Details on this clonotype: Its antigen specificity is not known. Since a much larger clone is just one base distant, this may be a read error.

Using a constant-region primer and ProtoScript II reverse transcriptase, TCRbeta-specific cDNA was reverse-transcribed from roughly 500 ng total RNA. TCRbeta libraries were built with three nested multiplex PCR rounds, a slightly modified ARM-PCR procedure. Each of the first two PCR rounds ran for 10 cycles and used multiplex TRBV1-TRBV30 forward primers together with a Cbeta reverse primer. A final 25-cycle PCR with Deep VentR polymerase added sample barcodes and Illumina adapters. Before sequencing, amplicons of 200-500 bp were purified from gel using a QIAquick gel extraction kit. The TCRbeta amplicons were sequenced with 250-bp paired-end reads on an Illumina HiSeq 2500. Turning to the authors' computational methods: Reads were quality-trimmed with Trimmomatic v0.33, and paired reads were merged with FLASH v1.2.11 to recover full CDR3 sequences. V, D and J germline segments were assigned to the rearranged TCRbeta sequences by MiGEC v1.2.1b. Clonotype statistics and Shannon-Wiener diversity indices were calculated with VDJtools v1.0.0. Except for diversity analysis, only each sample's 250 most abundant clonotypes were used in subsequent analyses to reduce sampling bias. The public reads were run again by TCRdb, first through fastp at Q25 and then through MiXCR, and only productive beta chains were kept. Every entry covers one CDR3 protein and lists the most common genes and DNA from its rows. The V and J calls shown here were made by TCRdb, not taken from the authors' results. The sample data list about 330,000 distinct CDR3 sequences, and roughly 61% of these were observed just once. The biggest ten clones account for 5.5% to 8% of the sample.

Input material: peripheral blood. The sequence joins TRBV19 to TRBJ1-1; the D gene cannot be named for sure. The receptor was derived from a man in his forties with primary liver carcinoma and hepatitis B virus infection. This receptor has the CDR3 CVSKEKGKNTEAFF. The nucleotides are TGTGTCAGTAAGGAAAAGGGCAAGAACACTGAAGCTTTCTTT.